This TCR beta chain was documented in a study of blood T cell repertoires in COVID-19. Notes on this clone: Other DNA sequences in the same sample also yield this CDR3.

In the original analysis: Estimated nucleated cell counts came from reference gene primer amplification. The method was immunoSEQ multiplex PCR; TCRdb's version includes in-frame clones alone and lacks a portion of them. V, J and clone size are those of that table, while D and trimming were read from the DNA. Here the sample spans 250,000 to 300,000 clones, roughly 90% being singletons. Trimming stripped 2 bases from V and 2 bases from J, with 7 bases between. The CDR3 contains 13 residues. Germline V lookup: CDR1 SGHRS, CDR2 YFSETQ. Sequencing was done on a sample of peripheral blood. The genes are TRBV5-1 and TRBJ1-2, with D uncertain. The clonotype comes from a young woman with COVID-19, enrolled during active disease. The CDR3 nucleotides are TGCGCCAGCAGCTTAAACGGGAACTATGGCTACACCTTC. It translates to CASSLNGNYGYTF.